The 3 T cell receptor beta chains below were found in one sample sequenced in a study of CD8+CD57+ T cells in acquired aplastic anemia. The template for TCR beta VDJ and CDR3 sequence profiling was genomic DNA. TCRdb fed the reads into MiXCR, producing one record per CDR3 protein. The table includes approximately 130,000 distinct CDR3 sequences, under 65% detected once. Patients picked for sequencing had shown CD8+CD57+ cell expansion detected by flow cytometry. Sequences were obtained from sorted CD4+, CD8+, or CD8+CD57+ T cells (not recorded which) from PBMCs. The receptors were sampled from a human donor with aplastic anemia.

Of note for this clonotype: This may stem from a read error, because a much larger clone lies one nucleotide away. This chain connects TRBV24-1 to TRBJ1-4; perhaps TRBD1 as D (6 bases). The CDR3 loop spans 15 amino acids. Germline CDR1 KGHDR, CDR2 SFDVKD. Here the CDR3 reads CTTSDGWGRGEKLFF. CDR3 sequence (DNA): TGTACCACCAGTGACGGTTGGGGGCGCGGTGAAAAACTGTTTTTT.

This clonotype has ten or more counts. The chain uses TRBV7-9 and TRBJ1-2; D possibly corresponds to TRBD1 (6 bases). Trimming took off 5 bases at V and 8 bases at J, with 15 bases between the two ends. The CDR3 loop spans 13 amino acids. Germline CDR1 and CDR2: SEHNR and FQNEAQ (reference sequence). This chain's CDR3 is CASSETGGQGYTF. Here the CDR3 DNA reads TGTGCCAGCAGCGAAACGGGGGGGCAAGGCTACACCTTC.

V is TRBV19 and J is TRBJ2-5; D is uncertain. V dropped 3 bases and J dropped 5 bases, with 13 bases sitting between them. Per the germline V gene, CDR1 is LNHDA and CDR2 is SQIVND (reference sequence). This CDR3 is built from 14 residues. The CDR3 DNA reads as TGTGCCAGTAGTATGGAGAGGTCGCGGGAGACCCAGTACTTC. Protein sequence: CASSMERSRETQYF.